This is a list of T cell receptor beta chains from one sample in a study of OX40 agonist ivuxolimab in advanced cancers. Profiled with immunoSEQ multiplex PCR; TCRdb holds only in-frame clones, not every one. The table lists approximately 45,000 clones, approximately 86% of them singletons. The source was CD4+ or CD8+ T cells sorted from blood, collected in a trial of the OX40 agonist ivuxolimab. These receptors originate from an adult with an advanced solid tumor such as melanoma, head and neck, liver or kidney cancer. CDR3s include the opening cysteine and the closing phenylalanine or tryptophan. Fields, in order: V gene, clone size, D gene, CDR3 protein. A D gene is named only where the DNA matches it firmly. Not every row has a clone size; where given, it reads once, few, many or a size class.

v_gene: TRBV19; abundance: NA; d_gene: TRBD1; CDR3aa: CASSAPGQSKAFF
v_gene: TRBV28; abundance: NA; d_gene: NA; CDR3aa: CASSLALVSTDTQYF
v_gene: TRBV5-4; abundance: NA; d_gene: NA; CDR3aa: CASRLSMGPDGYTF
v_gene: TRBV4-3; abundance: NA; d_gene: NA; CDR3aa: CASSRQPSSGNTIYF
v_gene: TRBV7-9; abundance: few; d_gene: TRBD2; CDR3aa: CASASSSGIRNEQFF
v_gene: TRBV27; abundance: few; d_gene: NA; CDR3aa: CASRTLQPNYGYTF
v_gene: TRBV19; abundance: NA; d_gene: NA; CDR3aa: CASSPDSPAYYGYTF
v_gene: TRBV2; abundance: medium-sized; d_gene: NA; CDR3aa: CASSEASGSTDTQYF
v_gene: TRBV28; abundance: NA; d_gene: TRBD2; CDR3aa: CASILRREPYEQYF
v_gene: TRBV29-1; abundance: few; d_gene: TRBD2; CDR3aa: CSVELGGLAGGKEQFF
v_gene: TRBV6-6; abundance: few; d_gene: NA; CDR3aa: CASSYNPDPEAFF
v_gene: TRBV28; abundance: NA; d_gene: NA; CDR3aa: CASTKLAGQPQHF
v_gene: TRBV6-1; abundance: NA; d_gene: TRBD2; CDR3aa: CASSEPGLAGSYEQYF
v_gene: TRBV4-1; abundance: NA; d_gene: TRBD1; CDR3aa: CASSHPGQGVAIYF
v_gene: TRBV27; abundance: NA; d_gene: TRBD1; CDR3aa: CASSPTGSNTEAFF
v_gene: TRBV29-1; abundance: NA; d_gene: NA; CDR3aa: CSAHAAGSVSFDEQFF
v_gene: TRBV5-1; abundance: once; d_gene: TRBD2; CDR3aa: CASSLSGGADTQYF
v_gene: TRBV11-2; abundance: few; d_gene: NA; CDR3aa: CASSLEIPGTDTQYF
v_gene: TRBV27; abundance: NA; d_gene: NA; CDR3aa: CASGNGELFF
v_gene: TRBV7-8; abundance: NA; d_gene: NA; CDR3aa: CASSLPGVGNTIYF
v_gene: TRBV5-8; abundance: NA; d_gene: NA; CDR3aa: CASSLVLPGNEQFF
v_gene: TRBV29-1; abundance: NA; d_gene: NA; CDR3aa: CSVDIGGADTQYF
v_gene: TRBV4-1; abundance: NA; d_gene: TRBD1; CDR3aa: CASSLTGFDGYTF
v_gene: TRBV15; abundance: NA; d_gene: TRBD2; CDR3aa: CATSRGLADNEQFF
v_gene: TRBV6-6; abundance: NA; d_gene: NA; CDR3aa: CASSTYNEQFF
v_gene: TRBV5-5; abundance: once; d_gene: NA; CDR3aa: CASNRDLGTGELFF
v_gene: TRBV7-9; abundance: NA; d_gene: TRBD1; CDR3aa: CASSSALPRAGTDYNEQFF
v_gene: TRBV19; abundance: NA; d_gene: NA; CDR3aa: CASRPGAGANVLTF
v_gene: TRBV2; abundance: NA; d_gene: NA; CDR3aa: CASPYLWLGQGTEAFF
v_gene: TRBV21-1; abundance: NA; d_gene: NA; CDR3aa: CASSKLGPGQGNQPQHF
v_gene: TRBV9; abundance: NA; d_gene: NA; CDR3aa: CASSAPSVSSYNEQFF
v_gene: TRBV5-1; abundance: NA; d_gene: NA; CDR3aa: CASSLTRQEAQNEKLFF
v_gene: TRBV30; abundance: NA; d_gene: NA; CDR3aa: CAWGPGASSYNEQFF
v_gene: TRBV29-1; abundance: few; d_gene: TRBD2; CDR3aa: CSVEDPRRGFMEETQYF
v_gene: TRBV11-2; abundance: NA; d_gene: NA; CDR3aa: CASSLSSSYEQYF
v_gene: TRBV19; abundance: NA; d_gene: NA; CDR3aa: CASSFYGEAQFF
v_gene: TRBV4-1; abundance: NA; d_gene: TRBD2; CDR3aa: CATQLAPNSYNEQFF
v_gene: TRBV6-5; abundance: NA; d_gene: TRBD1; CDR3aa: CASSYLQGSYEQYF
v_gene: TRBV28; abundance: NA; d_gene: NA; CDR3aa: CASKGVSPPDTQYF
v_gene: TRBV9; abundance: NA; d_gene: NA; CDR3aa: CASSPYLDSQETQYF
v_gene: TRBV4-1; abundance: once; d_gene: TRBD1; CDR3aa: CASSQVGQGFGETQYF
v_gene: TRBV2; abundance: NA; d_gene: TRBD1; CDR3aa: CAITGAVSTDTQYF
v_gene: TRBV30; abundance: NA; d_gene: NA; CDR3aa: CAWSLGGWNTEAFF
v_gene: TRBV11-2; abundance: NA; d_gene: TRBD2; CDR3aa: CASSQGPSGGRETQYF
v_gene: TRBV2; abundance: NA; d_gene: NA; CDR3aa: CASSEGRASGNTIYF
v_gene: TRBV28; abundance: NA; d_gene: NA; CDR3aa: CASSLGVHQPQHF
v_gene: TRBV11-2; abundance: NA; d_gene: NA; CDR3aa: CASSTYDRENNEQFF
v_gene: TRBV11-2; abundance: NA; d_gene: NA; CDR3aa: CASSLSGAAYGYTF
v_gene: TRBV29-1; abundance: NA; d_gene: NA; CDR3aa: CSVESHYSGYEQYF
v_gene: TRBV30; abundance: NA; d_gene: NA; CDR3aa: CAWSVVSQAGRADTQYF